Each of the 18 T cell receptor beta chains below was sequenced from the same sample in a study of blood T cell repertoires in COVID-19. TCRdb's copy holds only in-frame clones and misses some; the assay was immunoSEQ multiplex PCR. Of hundreds of thousands of clones listed, around 89% are singletons. Sequencing was carried out using PBMCs or T cells enriched from blood (not recorded which). Receptor source: a woman in her 40s who had recovered from COVID-19.

The CDR3 nucleotides are TGTGCCAGCAGTTTGGGGACAGGGAATGAAAAACTGTTTTTT. It is translated as CASSLGTGNEKLFF. The genes are TRBV6-6 and TRBJ1-4; TRBD1 agrees at 9 bases. CDR1 and CDR2 from the germline V gene are MNHNY and SVGAGI (reference sequence). V was clipped by 4 bases and J by 5 bases; unmatched bases: 2. There are 14 residues in the CDR3.

V and J are TRBV9 and TRBJ2-2; 11 bases agree with TRBD2. Per germline, CDR1 SGDLS and CDR2 YYNGEE. This CDR3 contains 15 residues. J was trimmed by 5 bases and V by 1 base; bases with no gene match: 1. The CDR3 spells CASSVRTSGTGELFF. The DNA for the CDR3 is TGTGCCAGCAGCGTAAGGACTAGCGGGACCGGGGAGCTGTTTTTT.

This clone came up once. The V call is TRBV30, the J call TRBJ1-6; a possible D gene is TRBD1 (6 bases). This CDR3 has 16 residues. V was cut by 0 bases and J by 6 bases, with 15 bases left in between. Germline-derived CDR1 and CDR2 are GTSNPN and SVGIG (reference sequence). CDR3: CAWSVGWGRGNSPLHF. For the CDR3, the DNA is TGTGCCTGGAGTGTAGGATGGGGCAGGGGTAATTCACCCCTCCACTTT. Complete variable domain (other parts from reference TRBV30 and TRBJ1-6): SQTIHQWPATLVQPVGSPLSLECTVEGTSNPNLYWYRQAAGRGLQLLFYSVGIGQISSEVPQNLSASRPQDRQFILSSKKLLLSDSGFYLCAWSVGWGRGNSPLHFGNGTRLTVT.

V and J are TRBV19 and TRBJ2-3, with 9 bases identical to TRBD2. The CDR3 has 18 residues. Unmatched junction bases numbered 12, after V lost 3 bases and J lost 2 bases. Germline CDR1 LNHDA, CDR2 SQIVND (reference sequence). In DNA, the CDR3 is TGTGCCAGTAGTATCCCACCTCGAGCGGGAGGTCTCACAGATACGCAGTATTTT. It specifies CASSIPPRAGGLTDTQYF.

The chain recombines TRBV4-1 with TRBJ2-2; 11 bases map to TRBD1. V was clipped by 4 bases and J by 6 bases; unmatched bases: 1. There are 14 residues in the CDR3. CDR1 is MGHRA and CDR2 is YSYEKL in the germline V gene. CDR3 DNA: TGCGCCAGCAGCCGGGACAGGGGGTCCGGGGAGCTGTTTTTT. Residues: CASSRDRGSGELFF.

This sequence joins TRBV19 and TRBJ1-1, with 7 bases that match TRBD1. CDR3 length: 15 amino acids. Germline loops: CDR1 LNHDA, CDR2 SQIVND (reference sequence). Trimming cost V 6 bases and J 5 bases; bases outside gene matches: 12. The CDR3 spells CASSRWGTDGTEAFF. The CDR3 DNA reads TGTGCCAGTAGCCGCTGGGGGACAGATGGGACTGAAGCTTTCTTT. Variable domain in full (rest from reference TRBV19 and TRBJ1-1): DGGITQSPKYLFRKEGQNVTLSCEQNLNHDAMYWYRQDPGQGLRLIYYSQIVNDFQKGDIAEGYSVSREKKESFPLTVTSAQKNPTAFYLCASSRWGTDGTEAFFGQGTRLTVV.

J is TRBJ2-7 and V is TRBV11-2; D gene uncertain. The CDR3 is made up of 12 amino acids. The germline V gene encodes CDR1 SGHAT and CDR2 FQNNGV. V dropped 1 base and J dropped 3 bases, with 4 bases sitting between them. The DNA for the CDR3 is TGTGCCAGCAGCTTAGGGCTCTACGAGCAGTACTTC. It yields the protein CASSLGLYEQYF.

The chain joins TRBV7-9 to TRBJ2-3; 9 nucleotides align to TRBD1. The CDR3 is 15 amino acids. V gave up 6 bases and J gave up 6 bases; unmatched junction bases: 10. CDR1 SEHNR and CDR2 FQNEAQ come from the germline V gene (reference sequence). DNA for the CDR3: TGTGCCAGCAGGTTGGGGACAGGGTACATGGATACGCAGTATTTT. Translated, it gives CASRLGTGYMDTQYF.

The chain uses TRBV11-1 and TRBJ2-3; D not certain. This CDR3 comprises 12 residues. Germline values: CDR1 SGHAT, CDR2 FQDESV (reference sequence). Trimming cost V 7 bases and J 0 bases, with 5 bases left between them. The CDR3: CASKRSTDTQYF. The CDR3 nucleotides read TGTGCCAGCAAGAGGAGCACAGATACGCAGTATTTT.

The chain couples TRBV6-5 to TRBJ2-7; 8 nucleotides align to TRBD2. The germline V gene has CDR1 MNHEY and CDR2 SVGAGI. J lost 3 bases, V lost 0 bases, and 4 bases had no gene match. This CDR3 has 15 amino acids. The CDR3 bases are TGTGCCAGCAGTTACTCGGCGGGGGGCAACTACGAGCAGTACTTC. Encoded protein: CASSYSAGGNYEQYF.

V usage is TRBV29-1 and J usage is TRBJ2-7; 10 positions agree with TRBD1. The CDR3 has 12 residues. CDR1 is SQVTM and CDR2 is ANQGSEA in the germline V gene. V lost 7 bases to trimming and J lost 5 bases; unmatched junction nucleotides: 5. The CDR3 loop is CSAGTGAHEQYF. CDR3 in DNA: TGCAGCGCCGGGACAGGGGCCCACGAGCAGTACTTC.

This chain links TRBV5-1 with TRBJ2-2; TRBD2 matches 9 bases. The CDR3 totals 15 residues. The ends lost 4 bases at V and 6 bases at J; junction bases unmatched: 7. CDR1 is SGHRS and CDR2 is YFSETQ in the germline V gene. The CDR3 DNA follows: TGCGCCAGCAGCCCCCTCAGCGGGGGGCCCGGGGAGCTGTTTTTT. This encodes CASSPLSGGPGELFF. Using reference TRBV5-1 and TRBJ2-2 for the parts outside the CDR3, the full variable domain is KAGVTQTPRYLIKTRGQQVTLSCSPISGHRSVSWYQQTPGQGLQFLFEYFSETQRNKGNFPGRFSGRQFSNSRSEMNVSTLELGDSALYLCASSPLSGGPGELFFGEGSRLTVL.

This clone was seen a single time. This sequence joins TRBV5-4 and TRBJ2-5, with 10 bases that match TRBD1. CDR3 length equals 16 residues. The germline V gene encodes CDR1 SGHNT and CDR2 YYREEE (reference sequence). The trim removed 0 bases at V and 4 bases at J, leaving 6 bases unmatched. The CDR3 coding sequence is TGTGCCAGCAGCTTGGGCGACAGGGGGCACGGAGAGACCCAGTACTTC. Translated, it gives CASSLGDRGHGETQYF.

The V and J genes are TRBV9 and TRBJ2-7; TRBD1 matches at 8 bases. The CDR3 has 16 amino acids. Trimming cost V 3 bases and J 1 base; bases outside gene matches: 9. The germline V gene has CDR1 SGDLS and CDR2 YYNGEE. The CDR3 DNA reads as TGTGCCAGCAGCGCCCTCCCGACAGGGGCATCCTACGAGCAGTACTTC. Translation gives CASSALPTGASYEQYF.

This clone was found once. The chain links TRBV29-1 to TRBJ2-3; a weak D match, TRBD1 (6 bases). The CDR3 runs 15 residues. The germline CDR1 and CDR2 sequences are SQVTM and ANQGSEA. Trimming pared 6 bases from V and 0 bases from J, leaving 16 bases between. CDR3 residues: CSVQGNRESTDTQYF. CDR3 nucleotides: TGCAGCGTGCAAGGGAACAGGGAGAGCACAGATACGCAGTATTTT.

CDR3 nucleotide sequence: TGTGCCAGCAGCGTAGTAAACAATGAGCAGTTCTTC. Amino acids: CASSVVNNEQFF. The chain is built from TRBV9 and TRBJ2-1; no clear D. The CDR3 is made up of 12 amino acids. The germline V gene encodes CDR1 SGDLS and CDR2 YYNGEE. V lost 0 bases, J lost 5 bases, and 3 bases lay in between.

The rearrangement joins TRBV12-3 or TRBV12-4 to TRBJ1-2; D uncertain. The CDR3 runs to 12 residues. The V and J ends lost 6 bases and 5 bases respectively, with 10 bases between them. The CDR3 loop reads CASSPPGYGYTF. DNA of the CDR3: TGTGCCAGCAGCCCCCCCGGGTATGGCTACACCTTC.

The chain recombines TRBV30 with TRBJ1-1, with 7 bases aligning to TRBD1. Germline CDR1 reads GTSNPN; CDR2 reads SVGIG (reference sequence). Trimming at V came to 0 bases and at J to 5 bases, leaving 3 bases not matched to a gene. The CDR3 sequence is 13 residues long. In DNA form, the CDR3 reads TGTGCCTGGAGTGTGGACAGGAGGACTGAAGCTTTCTTT. Amino acid sequence: CAWSVDRRTEAFF.